One and the same sample provided the 10 T cell receptor beta chains below, sequenced in a study of T cells in Graves' hyperthyroidism and ophthalmopathy. Amplified TCR beta CDR3 regions came from RNA transcripts. HTBI primers were employed in a first-round RT-PCR of the TCR CDR3. One entry per CDR3 protein results from TCRdb running MiXCR on the multiplex PCR reads. Counted here are under 650,000 distinct CDR3 sequences, under 20% occurring once; the ten biggest clones make up approximately 3.8%. Source material: blood. Receptors were obtained from a woman in her 30s with Graves' hyperthyroidism.

This clonotype was observed at least ten times. The genes are TRBV7-3 and TRBJ2-1; 8 bases map to TRBD2. CDR1 is SGHTA, CDR2 FQGTGA, per germline. Trimming took 2 bases from V and 3 from J; bases not matched to a gene: 6. The CDR3 covers 16 residues. For the CDR3, the DNA is TGTGCCAGCAGCTTAGTGAGCGGGGGCAACTACAATGAGCAGTTCTTC. It codes for CASSLVSGGNYNEQFF.

This clonotype showed up many times. In nucleotides, the CDR3 is TGTGCCTGGAGTGTAAGGCATCGGGAAAAACTGTTTTTT. Amino acid sequence: CAWSVRHREKLFF. This sequence joins TRBV30 and TRBJ1-4; D not certain. V lost 0 bases and J 8 bases, leaving 10 bases between the germline ends. CDR3 length: 13 amino acids. Germline V lookup: CDR1 GTSNPN, CDR2 SVGIG (reference sequence).

This clonotype was seen more than once but under ten times. The chain joins TRBV28 to TRBJ2-7; 7 nucleotides line up with TRBD2. This CDR3 comprises 15 residues. J lost 5 bases, V lost 6 bases, and 13 bases had no gene match. Germline V gene sequence: CDR1 MDHEN, CDR2 SYDVKM. CDR3 residues: CASREAGTTTNEQYF. The DNA for the CDR3 is TGTGCCAGCAGAGAAGCCGGGACTACAACGAACGAGCAGTACTTC.

At least ten counts were recorded for this clonotype. The J gene is TRBJ1-5, the V gene TRBV20-1; TRBD1 agrees at 8 bases. The ends lost 3 bases at V and 7 bases at J; junction bases unmatched: 5. CDR3 length: 13 residues. Germline V gene sequence: CDR1 DFQATT, CDR2 SNEGSKA (reference sequence). CDR3 coding DNA: TGCAGTGCTAGGTTACAGGGGGGACAGCCCCAGCATTTT. Protein: CSARLQGGQPQHF.

This clonotype was seen ten or more times. The chain recombines TRBV30 with TRBJ1-1; D is ambiguous. The V and J ends lost 1 base and 3 bases respectively, with 3 bases between them. Germline CDR1 and CDR2: GTSNPN and SVGIG (reference sequence). This CDR3 is 11 amino acids long. CDR3 DNA sequence: TGTGCCTGGAGTGGACACACTGAAGCTTTCTTT. It is translated as CAWSGHTEAFF.

This clonotype was observed many times. V usage is TRBV27 and J usage is TRBJ2-5; TRBD2 matches at 11 bases. The germline V gene has CDR1 MNHEY and CDR2 SMNVEV (reference sequence). The CDR3 is 16 amino acids. V shed 3 bases, J shed 9 bases, and the junction held 12 bases outside the gene matches. In nucleotides, the CDR3 is TGTGCCAGCAGTTTTCTCCTAGCGGGGGGAGAGCGGGCCCAGTACTTC. This encodes CASSFLLAGGERAQYF.

The CDR3 region has the DNA TGTGCCAGCAGTCCCCCCGGCAGGGGGGTCTACGAGCAGTACTTC. This translates into CASSPPGRGVYEQYF. The chain joins TRBV12-3 or TRBV12-4 to TRBJ2-7; D perhaps matches TRBD1 (7 bases). The length of the CDR3 is 15 residues. Deletions cut 5 bases from V and 3 bases from J, with 17 bases between.

This clonotype was picked up a small number of times. J is TRBJ1-1 and V is TRBV15; 7 positions match TRBD1. This CDR3 has 15 residues. Germline loops: CDR1 LNHNV, CDR2 YYDKDF (reference sequence). V was clipped by 4 bases and J by 0 bases; unmatched bases: 5. CDR3 in amino acids: CATSNNRGLNTEAFF. The CDR3 nucleotides read TGTGCCACCAGCAATAATAGGGGGCTGAACACTGAAGCTTTCTTT.

This clonotype appeared a few times. This sequence joins TRBV12-3 or TRBV12-4 and TRBJ2-5, with 10 bases fitting TRBD2. V gave up 4 bases and J gave up 0 bases; unmatched junction bases: 23. CDR3 length: 22 amino acids. The CDR3 loop reads CASSSGREGVVAGGKYQETQYF. The DNA for the CDR3 is TGTGCCAGCAGTTCTGGCAGGGAGGGTGTCGTAGCGGGAGGAAAGTACCAAGAGACCCAGTACTTC.

This clonotype appeared a few times. The chain is built from TRBV11-2 and TRBJ1-1; D may be TRBD1 (5 bases). The CDR3 covers 14 residues. The germline CDR1 and CDR2 sequences are SGHAT and FQNNGV. Trimming cost V 5 bases and J 1 base, with 11 bases left between them. This CDR3 reads CASSTTGWNTEAFF. For the CDR3, the DNA is TGTGCCAGCAGCACTACAGGATGGAACACTGAAGCTTTCTTT.